The 25 T cell receptor beta chains presented below share a single source sample, sequenced in a study of early T cells in non-severe SARS-CoV-2 infection. TCRdb analysed the 5' RACE reads with MiXCR anew, one entry per CDR3 protein. The sample lists about 60,000 distinct CDR3 sequences; approximately 10% were seen once. Material: whole blood. The receptors originated from an adult who was a healthcare worker with PCR-confirmed SARS-CoV-2 infection or an uninfected control (not recorded which).

This clonotype has just a few counts. The rearrangement uses TRBV12-3 or TRBV12-4 and TRBJ1-2; perhaps TRBD1 as D (5 bases). With 5 bases removed from V and 1 base from J, the gap between germline ends came to 11 bases. The length of the CDR3 is 14 residues. Written as DNA, the CDR3 is TGTGCCAGCAGTCCGGGACTTCATAACTATGGCTACACCTTC. This gives the protein CASSPGLHNYGYTF.

This clonotype has only a few counts. The chain joins TRBV18 to TRBJ1-1, with D unresolved. The CDR3 is 14 amino acids. Trimming left V 3 bases short and J 3 bases short, with 11 bases between. Germline lookup yields CDR1 KGHSH and CDR2 LQKENI. The CDR3 reads CASSPTAGDTEAFF. The CDR3, as DNA: TGTGCCAGCTCACCGACGGCGGGAGACACTGAAGCTTTCTTT.

This chain joins TRBV24-1 and TRBJ2-7; D gene unclear. Germline V gene lookup returns CDR1 KGHDR and CDR2 SFDVKD. CDR3 length: 13 amino acids. Between the trimmed V and J ends, which lost 5 bases and 2 bases, there was a span of 9 bases. The CDR3 reads CATSVPEPYEQYV. CDR3 in DNA: TGTGCCACCAGTGTCCCTGAACCCTACGAGCAGTACGTC.

This clonotype was seen at least ten times. This rearrangement joins TRBV6-5 to TRBJ1-6; D gene unclear. Trimming removed 6 bases at V and 0 bases at J, with 12 bases between. CDR1 is MNHEY, CDR2 SVGAGI, per germline. CDR3 size: 16 residues. The CDR3 is CASRPGLSSYNSPLHF. In nucleotides, the CDR3 is TGTGCCAGCAGACCCGGGCTGAGCTCCTATAATTCACCCCTCCACTTT.

This clonotype was detected a few times. Here the CDR3 DNA reads TGTGCCAGCAAACGGACACCTAATGAAAAACTGTTTTTT. It specifies CASKRTPNEKLFF. The chain has TRBV2 and TRBJ1-4; TRBD1 is a possible D gene (5 bases). The CDR3 length is 13 residues. From germline, CDR1 is SNHLY and CDR2 FYNNEI. The V end lost 7 bases, the J end lost 3 bases, and 9 bases lay between the germline ends.

This sequence joins TRBV7-2 and TRBJ2-5, with 7 bases identical to TRBD1. This CDR3 spans 13 amino acids. With 5 bases clipped from V and 5 bases from J, the junction kept 5 bases outside the gene matches. From germline, CDR1 is SGHTA and CDR2 FQGNSA. CDR3 sequence reads: CASSLLTGETQYF. CDR3 in DNA: TGTGCCAGCAGCCTCCTGACAGGGGAGACCCAGTACTTC.

This clonotype was seen a few times. The CDR3 spells CSTRQGAGYGYTF. In DNA, the CDR3 is TGCAGCACTCGACAGGGGGCTGGTTATGGCTACACCTTC. The rearrangement uses TRBV29-1 and TRBJ1-2; 10 nucleotides line up with TRBD1. J lost 5 bases, V lost 8 bases, and 8 bases had no gene match. Germline CDR1 and CDR2: SQVTM and ANQGSEA. The CDR3 length is 13 residues.

This clonotype was counted between two and nine times. The chain joins TRBV6-1 to TRBJ2-1; TRBD1 might be the D (5 bases). CDR3 length: 16 residues. Deletions cut 1 base from V and 2 bases from J, with 12 bases between. Germline V gene sequence: CDR1 MNHNS, CDR2 SASEGT. CDR3: CASSEGGRGTYNEQFF. The DNA of the CDR3 is TGTGCCAGCAGTGAAGGCGGAAGGGGTACCTACAATGAGCAGTTCTTC.

This clonotype showed up many times. The rearrangement joins TRBV4-1 to TRBJ2-1; D is ambiguous. Trimming took off 1 base at V and 8 bases at J, with 12 bases between the two ends. Germline V lookup: CDR1 MGHRA, CDR2 YSYEKL. CDR3 size: 14 residues. This CDR3 is CASSQVVGVYEQFF. Written as DNA, the CDR3 is TGCGCCAGCAGCCAAGTCGTAGGAGTATATGAGCAGTTCTTC.

The rearrangement joins TRBV9 to TRBJ2-5, with D perhaps matching TRBD1 (5 bases). V gave up 3 bases and J gave up 0 bases, with 9 bases separating them. CDR3 length: 14 amino acids. CDR1 is SGDLS, CDR2 YYNGEE, per germline. For the CDR3, the DNA is TGTGCCAGCAGCGCCCTGGACAACCAAGAGACCCAGTACTTC. Its translation: CASSALDNQETQYF.

The chain recombines TRBV3-1 with TRBJ1-2; D unclear. V gave up 4 bases and J gave up 2 bases, with 11 bases separating them. The CDR3 spans 14 residues. Germline values: CDR1 LGHDT, CDR2 YNNKEL (reference sequence). DNA of the CDR3: TGTGCCAGCAGCCCTGGTGGCGGCAACTATGGCTACACCTTC. Amino acid sequence: CASSPGGGNYGYTF.

The sample holds a few counts of this clonotype. The V call is TRBV6-2 or TRBV6-3, the J call TRBJ1-1; possibly TRBD1 for D (6 bases). The CDR3 loop spans 13 amino acids. Trimming removed 6 bases at V and 2 bases at J, with 10 bases between. CDR1 is MNHEY and CDR2 is SVGEGT in the germline V gene. This CDR3 is CASRWGANTEAFF. In DNA, the CDR3 is TGTGCCAGCAGATGGGGGGCAAACACTGAAGCTTTCTTT.

This chain links TRBV4-1 with TRBJ2-2, with D perhaps given as TRBD1 or TRBD2 (5 bases each). The V and J ends lost 2 bases and 6 bases respectively, with 13 bases between them. This CDR3 has 15 amino acids. From germline, CDR1 is MGHRA and CDR2 YSYEKL. CDR3 nucleotides: TGCGCCAGCAGCCAAATCGGGGCTCGTGCCGGGGAGCTGTTTTTT. It yields the protein CASSQIGARAGELFF.

This clonotype was detected a few times. The chain couples TRBV5-1 to TRBJ1-1, with a weak D call TRBD1 (5 bases). This CDR3 has 13 amino acids. From germline, CDR1 is SGHRS and CDR2 YFSETQ. With 4 bases removed from V and 7 bases from J, the gap between germline ends came to 14 bases. CDR3 nucleotide sequence: TGCGCCAGCAGCCGCGGGACGGCTATTGAAGCTTTCTTT. Its translation: CASSRGTAIEAFF.

The sample holds a few counts of this clonotype. The chain links TRBV28 to TRBJ2-7, with TRBD2 as a possible D gene (7 bases). Trimming took off 8 bases at V and 4 bases at J, with 18 bases between the two ends. CDR3 length: 14 amino acids. Germline assignment: CDR1 MDHEN and CDR2 SYDVKM. CDR3 region: CASGYPGGSYEQYV. DNA of the CDR3: TGTGCCAGCGGTTATCCGGGGGGCTCATACGAGCAGTACGTC.

This clonotype was counted at least ten times. The chain carries TRBV6-5 and TRBJ1-2; 7 nucleotides align to TRBD1. CDR1 MNHEY and CDR2 SVGAGI come from the germline V gene. The junction had 11 bases not matched to a gene; V was cut back by 4 bases and J by 6 bases. This CDR3 contains 15 residues. The CDR3 sequence is CASSSPGQTLNGYTF. CDR3 nucleotide sequence: TGTGCCAGCAGTTCTCCGGGACAGACCTTAAATGGCTACACCTTC.

This chain links TRBV12-3 or TRBV12-4 with TRBJ2-3, with a tentative D call TRBD1 (5 bases). Trimming cost V 3 bases and J 4 bases, with 14 bases left between them. The CDR3 sequence is 15 residues long. The chain's CDR3 is CASSFVGPPADTQYF. As DNA, the CDR3 is TGTGCCAGCAGTTTTGTGGGGCCTCCAGCAGATACGCAGTATTTT.

The rearrangement uses TRBV6-2 or TRBV6-3 and TRBJ2-7; 7 nucleotides match TRBD2. V was pared by 3 bases and J by 9 bases, with 17 bases of the junction left unmatched. CDR1 and CDR2 (germline): MNHEY, SVGEGT. The CDR3 sequence is 16 residues long. CDR3: CASSYQPGLPTSRQYV. The CDR3 coding sequence is TGTGCCAGCAGTTATCAACCGGGACTACCGACTTCTCGGCAGTACGTC.

A few counts support this clonotype. This chain links TRBV15 with TRBJ2-5; D remains unclear. CDR3 length equals 15 residues. CDR1 and CDR2 from the germline V gene are LNHNV and YYDKDF (reference sequence). V shed 0 bases and J shed 1 base, with 9 bases lying between them. The CDR3 nucleotides read TGTGCCACCAGCAGAGATCGGCAGACCCAAGAGACCCAGTACTTC. It yields the protein CATSRDRQTQETQYF. Using reference TRBV15 and TRBJ2-5 for the parts outside the CDR3, the full variable domain is DAMVIQNPRYQVTQFGKPVTLSCSQTLNHNVMYWYQQKSSQAPKLLFHYYDKDFNNEADTPDNFQSRRPNTSFCFLDIRSPGLGDTAMYLCATSRDRQTQETQYFGPGTRLLVL.

J is TRBJ2-2 and V is TRBV18; 9 bases are a match to TRBD2. This CDR3 contains 16 residues. Trimming removed 3 bases from V and 0 bases from J; junction bases left unmatched: 2. Per germline, CDR1 KGHSH and CDR2 LQKENI. The CDR3 region has the DNA TGTGCCAGCTCACCCCGCGGGGGGGCGAACACCGGGGAGCTGTTTTTT. Protein: CASSPRGGANTGELFF.

The chain employs TRBV7-9 and TRBJ2-7, with no clear D. V was trimmed by 10 bases and J by 1 base, leaving 11 bases between them. This CDR3 region has 12 residues. Germline V gives CDR1 SEHNR, CDR2 FQNEAQ (reference sequence). CDR3 bases: TGTGCCAACCGGACGGAATCCTACGAGCAGTACGTC. This translates into CANRTESYEQYV.

This chain connects TRBV12-3 or TRBV12-4 to TRBJ1-1; 8 positions match TRBD1. Germline trimming cut 6 bases from V and 11 bases from J; bases unmatched to any gene: 8. The CDR3 runs 12 residues. The chain's CDR3 is CASRGDRREAFF. CDR3 in DNA: TGTGCCAGCAGGGGGGACAGGAGAGAGGCTTTCTTT.

Only a few counts were recorded for this clonotype. The chain recombines TRBV11-2 with TRBJ2-1, with D uncertain. V gave up 1 base and J gave up 0 bases, with 16 bases separating them. The CDR3 has 18 residues. Per the germline V gene, CDR1 is SGHAT and CDR2 is FQNNGV. The CDR3 DNA reads TGTGCCAGCAGCTTAGTTTATGTTTCGGTCGGCTCCTACAATGAGCAGTTCTTC. It is translated as CASSLVYVSVGSYNEQFF. The full variable domain, rest sourced from reference TRBV11-2 and TRBJ2-1, is EAGVAQSPRYKIIEKRQSVAFWCNPISGHATLYWYQQILGQGPKLLIQFQNNGVVDDSQLPKDRFSAERLKGVDSTLKIQPAKLEDSAVYLCASSLVYVSVGSYNEQFFGPGTRLTVL.

This clonotype was picked up many times. The V and J genes are TRBV4-1 and TRBJ2-7; D remains unclear. The CDR3 contains 14 residues. Trimming shortened V by 2 bases and J by 0 bases, and 8 bases separated the two germline ends. Germline V lookup: CDR1 MGHRA, CDR2 YSYEKL. The DNA of the CDR3 is TGCGCCAGCAGCCAAAGCAGCAGCTCCTACGAGCAGTACGTC. This sequence encodes CASSQSSSSYEQYV.

This clonotype was seen a handful of times. The J gene is TRBJ1-5, the V gene TRBV3-1; a possible D gene is TRBD1 (5 bases). The CDR3 is made up of 13 amino acids. V was cut by 2 bases and J by 7 bases, with 9 bases left in between. CDR1 LGHDT and CDR2 YNNKEL come from the germline V gene (reference sequence). CDR3: CASSQMGGQPQHF. The CDR3 DNA reads TGTGCCAGCAGCCAAATGGGGGGACAGCCCCAGCATTTT.